This T cell receptor (beta chain) was captured in a study of early stage breast cancer tumors (dated by TCRdb to 2017 to 2019). Broadly, across the study: Of the roughly 15 invasive breast tumors, twelve were found to be estrogen receptor-positive, progesterone receptor-positive and HER2-negative. Across all samples, roughly 2,800,000 templates representing over a million unique clonotypes were detected. About 65% of the 12 ER+/PR+/HER2- tumors were invasive ductal carcinomas, while the other four were invasive lobular carcinomas. A read coverage of roughly 10-fold per sample was achieved on average. General findings and caveats noted by the study authors: Because the cohort was small, analysis by tumor subtype was not possible. Enriched TCRB sequences shared across patients were found to be mostly commonly generated sequences that were unlikely to play an important role in the tumor microenvironment. Bulk genomic DNA sequencing of unsorted cells missed chain pairing and functional markers such as CD4, CD8 and FOXP3. Compared with adjacent normal breast tissue, tumors had roughly 2.5-fold higher T cell density and higher clonality. Greater similarity was observed between blood and normal breast repertoires than between blood and tumor repertoires, and tumor was distinguished from normal in 14 of 16 patients when each tissue was compared with blood.

Each sample was amplified as two independent genomic DNA replicates: about 0.47 ug for blood and approximately 1.4 ug for tumor or normal breast. TCRB sequencing of genomic DNA was carried out with the ImmunoSeq Intro kit according to the manufacturer's instructions. For absolute quantification, the approximately 32-cycle multiplex PCR included proprietary primers along with spike-in control sequences. Single-end 150-bp reads were used to sequence an 87-bp fragment spanning the CDR3 plus the flanking V and J genes. Each lane of an Illumina MiSeq running version 3.0 chemistry carried seven multiplexed samples, with two replicates apiece. The study's processing was this. Raw data were processed with the vendor's proprietary pipeline, and both replicates were merged into a single result per sample. To define clonotypes, the study grouped productive rearrangements that shared the V-gene family, CDR3 amino acid sequence and J-gene segment. Clonality was calculated as 1 minus the normalized Shannon entropy (Pielou evenness) of TCRB abundances. To estimate T cell density, the total number of templates was divided by the input cell count, which was inferred from how much DNA went in. Recon was used with default parameters to estimate total repertoire diversity and clonality. Tumor-enriched clonotypes were defined as having over 0.1% abundance in tumor and at least 32-fold higher abundance than in normal breast. The table comes from immuneACCESS by way of TCRdb, which keeps in-frame sequences with V and J called. Part of the clones is missing from these tables; in studies checked, under half for an unresolved V gene and the rest for unknown reasons. D and trimming come from the DNA, and the V and J calls and clone size come from that table. Within this sample are approximately 4,800 clones, with around two thirds of them counted one time only. The ten largest clones capture approximately 19% of the sample.

This clone has more than one count but fewer than ten. Its target antigen remains unknown. No much larger clone is present one base from it, and per-base qualities are unavailable. Dicing about 17-55 mg of tumor tissue typically gave a DNA yield of more than 2.5 ug. The study profiled bulk TCR beta-chain repertoires in matched peripheral blood, tumor and adjacent normal breast tissue taken from roughly 17 patients with early-stage breast cancer. After resection, tumor tissue identified by eye was cut out and put into prechilled RNAlater. Using a TissueLyser II, roughly 19-50 mg of tumor tissue was diced and homogenized in RLTplus buffer with beta-mercaptoethanol and antifoaming agent. The Qiagen AllPrep DNA/RNA Mini kit was used to extract genomic DNA. CDR1 SGDLS and CDR2 YYNGEE are derived from the germline V gene. From its cysteine to its phenylalanine, the CDR3 spans 14 amino acids. The DNA shown is the 42-base CDR3, in frame from base 1. V and J are truncated by 0 bases and 4 bases respectively, leaving an intervening sequence of 9 bases.

The V and J segments used are TRBV9 and TRBJ2-3; the D gene is not confidently resolved. Input material: breast tumor tissue. The receptor's source is a person aged 50-59 years with breast cancer. In nucleotide form, the sequence is TGTGCCAGCAGCGTAGACGGCCGACCAGATACGCAGTATTTT. Translated, it reads CASSVDGRPDTQYF. When the CDR3 is completed using the reference TRBV9 and TRBJ2-3 genes on either side, the full variable domain is DSGVTQTPKHLITATGQRVTLRCSPRSGDLSVYWYQQSLDQGLQFLIQYYNGEERAKGNILERFSAQQFPDLHSELNLSSLELGDSALYFCASSVDGRPDTQYFGPGTRLTVL.